This T cell receptor beta chain was observed in a study of HIV-infected patients and healthy controls. Notes on the study in general: HIV+ repertoires were severely depleted of MAIT alpha-chain CDR3s, unlike healthy controls.

No cell fractionation was done, so the repertoire covers all unsorted peripheral blood T cells. RNA came from under 3 ml of peripheral blood. cDNA was made from about 500 ng RNA using alpha and beta constant primers. Separate chain-specific third strand synthesis with multiplexing indices produced the alpha and beta libraries. MiXCR, applied by TCRdb to the 5' RACE reads, yields one record per CDR3 protein. The sample contains 15,000 to 20,000 distinct CDR3 sequences, around 5.5% of which appear only once. The CDR3 extends over 11 amino acids. With 4 bases removed from V and 3 bases from J, the gap between germline ends came to 4 bases. The V gene's germline CDR1 is SQVTM and CDR2 ANQGSEA. This clonotype was counted ten times or more. Its antigen is not known.

Material for sequencing was blood. This rearrangement joins TRBV29-1 to TRBJ2-1; D not certain. This receptor was identified in an adult in good health. CDR3 bases: TGCAGCGTTGGACTCTACAATGAGCAGTTCTTC. Its protein product is CSVGLYNEQFF.